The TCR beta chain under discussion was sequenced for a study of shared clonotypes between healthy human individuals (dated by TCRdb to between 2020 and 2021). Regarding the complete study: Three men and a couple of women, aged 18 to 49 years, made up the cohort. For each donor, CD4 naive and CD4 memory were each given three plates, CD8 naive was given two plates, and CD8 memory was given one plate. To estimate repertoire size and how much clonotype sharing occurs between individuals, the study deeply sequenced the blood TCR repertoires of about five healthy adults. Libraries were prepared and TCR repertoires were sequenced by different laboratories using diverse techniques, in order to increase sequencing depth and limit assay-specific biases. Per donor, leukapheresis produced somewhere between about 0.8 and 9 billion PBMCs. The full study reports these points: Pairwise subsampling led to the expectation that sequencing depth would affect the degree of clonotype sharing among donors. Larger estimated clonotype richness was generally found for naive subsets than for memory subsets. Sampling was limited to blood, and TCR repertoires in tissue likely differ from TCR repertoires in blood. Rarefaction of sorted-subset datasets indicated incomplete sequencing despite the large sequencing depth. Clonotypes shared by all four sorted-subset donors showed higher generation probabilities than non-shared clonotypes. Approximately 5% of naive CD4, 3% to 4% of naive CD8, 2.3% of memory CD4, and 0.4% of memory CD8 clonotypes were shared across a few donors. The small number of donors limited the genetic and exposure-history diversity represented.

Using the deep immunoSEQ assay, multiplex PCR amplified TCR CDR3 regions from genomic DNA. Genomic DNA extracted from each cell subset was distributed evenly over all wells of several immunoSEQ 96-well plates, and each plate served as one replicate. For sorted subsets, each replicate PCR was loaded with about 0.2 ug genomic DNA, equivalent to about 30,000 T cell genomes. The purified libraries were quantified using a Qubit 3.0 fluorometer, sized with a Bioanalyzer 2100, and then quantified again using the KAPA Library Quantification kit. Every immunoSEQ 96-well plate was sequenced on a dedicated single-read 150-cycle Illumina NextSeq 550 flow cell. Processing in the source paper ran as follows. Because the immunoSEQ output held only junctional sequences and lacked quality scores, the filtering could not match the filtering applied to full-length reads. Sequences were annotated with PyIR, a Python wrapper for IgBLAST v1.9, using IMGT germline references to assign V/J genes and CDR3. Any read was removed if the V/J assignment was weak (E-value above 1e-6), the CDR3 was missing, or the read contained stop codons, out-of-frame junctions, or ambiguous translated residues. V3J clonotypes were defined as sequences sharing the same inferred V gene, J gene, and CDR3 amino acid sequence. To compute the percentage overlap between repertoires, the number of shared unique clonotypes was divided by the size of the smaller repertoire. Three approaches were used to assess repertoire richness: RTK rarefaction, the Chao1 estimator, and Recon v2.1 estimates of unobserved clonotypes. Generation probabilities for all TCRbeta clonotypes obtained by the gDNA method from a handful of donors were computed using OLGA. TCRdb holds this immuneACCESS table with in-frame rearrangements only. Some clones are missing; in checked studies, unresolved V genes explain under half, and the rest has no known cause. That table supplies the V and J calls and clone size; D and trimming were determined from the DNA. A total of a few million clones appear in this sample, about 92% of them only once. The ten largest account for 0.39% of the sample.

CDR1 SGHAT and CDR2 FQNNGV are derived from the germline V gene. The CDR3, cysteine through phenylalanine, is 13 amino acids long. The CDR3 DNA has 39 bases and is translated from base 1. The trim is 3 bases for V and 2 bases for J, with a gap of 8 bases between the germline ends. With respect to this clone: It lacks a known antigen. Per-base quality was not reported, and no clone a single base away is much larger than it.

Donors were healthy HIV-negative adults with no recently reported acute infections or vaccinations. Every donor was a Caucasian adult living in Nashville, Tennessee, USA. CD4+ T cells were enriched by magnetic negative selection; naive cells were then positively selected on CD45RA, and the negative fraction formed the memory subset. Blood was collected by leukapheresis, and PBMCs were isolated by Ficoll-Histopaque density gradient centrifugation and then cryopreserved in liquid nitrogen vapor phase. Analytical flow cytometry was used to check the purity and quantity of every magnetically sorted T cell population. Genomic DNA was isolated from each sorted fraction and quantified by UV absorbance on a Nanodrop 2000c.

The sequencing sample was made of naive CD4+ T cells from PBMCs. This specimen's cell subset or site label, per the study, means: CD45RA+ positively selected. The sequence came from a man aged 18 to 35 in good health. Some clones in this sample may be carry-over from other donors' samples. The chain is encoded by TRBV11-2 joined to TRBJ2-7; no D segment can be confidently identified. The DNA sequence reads TGTGCCAGCAGCTTGGGTCAAACCTACGAGCAGTACTTC. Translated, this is CASSLGQTYEQYF. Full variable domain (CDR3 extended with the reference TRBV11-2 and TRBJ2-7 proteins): EAGVAQSPRYKIIEKRQSVAFWCNPISGHATLYWYQQILGQGPKLLIQFQNNGVVDDSQLPKDRFSAERLKGVDSTLKIQPAKLEDSAVYLCASSLGQTYEQYFGPGTRLTVT.